The 9 T cell receptor beta chains below were found in one sample sequenced in a study of cytomegalovirus exposure and HLA in healthy donors. Use of 60 Vbeta and 13 Jbeta primers characterized the PCR. Libraries were prepared by immunoSEQ multiplex PCR; TCRdb keeps only in-frame clonotypes and omits some of them. Among a few hundred thousand clones listed, about 77% were seen once. Sequenced sample: PBMCs. The source of these receptors is a woman aged 25 to 45 in good health and CMV-seronegative.

This clone was counted between two and nine times. The gene calls are TRBV7-2 and TRBJ2-1, with D possibly being TRBD1 (6 bases). CDR1 and CDR2 (germline): SGHTA, FQGNSA. V was shortened by 5 bases and J by 4 bases, with 15 bases between the two germline ends. There are 15 residues in the CDR3. The CDR3 nucleotides read TGTGCCAGCAGCCTAATGCGTGGACAGTACAATGAGCAGTTCTTC. Protein product: CASSLMRGQYNEQFF.

The V gene is TRBV6-4, the J gene TRBJ2-1; 15 bases are a match to TRBD2. The trim removed 5 bases at V and 0 bases at J, leaving 8 bases unmatched. This CDR3 is 19 amino acids long. Germline CDR1 is MRHNA and CDR2 is SNTAGT. The CDR3 loop is CASSSGTSGGPSSYNEQFF. Here the CDR3 DNA reads TGTGCCAGCAGTTCCGGGACTAGCGGGGGGCCAAGCTCCTACAATGAGCAGTTCTTC.

The chain uses TRBV13 and TRBJ2-1; 7 bases align to TRBD2. CDR1 is PRHDT, CDR2 FYEKMQ, per germline (reference sequence). J was trimmed by 5 bases and V by 4 bases; bases with no gene match: 11. The length of the CDR3 is 16 residues. The CDR3 nucleotides read TGTGCCAGCAGCTCCGGGAGAGGGAGGGTGAACAATGAGCAGTTCTTC. This translates into CASSSGRGRVNNEQFF.

The chain links TRBV2 to TRBJ2-5; TRBD2 agrees at 12 bases. Matching the DNA end better, TRBJ2-7 makes the J call doubtful. The germline V gene has CDR1 SNHLY and CDR2 FYNNEI. The CDR3 spans 14 residues. This CDR3 reads CASRRTSGNYEQYF. In DNA, the CDR3 is TGTGCCAGCAGGAGGACTAGCGGGAACTACGAGCAGTACTTC.

V is TRBV5-1 and J is TRBJ2-1; 10 bases are shared with TRBD2. Germline lookup yields CDR1 SGHRS and CDR2 YFSETQ. The CDR3 length is 15 residues. V shed 7 bases, J shed 4 bases, and the junction held 8 bases outside the gene matches. In nucleotides, the CDR3 is TGCGCCAGCGGATCCTCTAGCGGGGGTTACAATGAGCAGTTCTTC. It codes for CASGSSSGGYNEQFF.

CDR3 in DNA: TGTGCCAGTATGGAACCAGGGTCCGGCTCCTACGAGCAGTACTTC. Translation gives CASMEPGSGSYEQYF. The rearrangement uses TRBV19 and TRBJ2-7, with D possibly TRBD1 on 5 matching bases. The V and J ends lost 7 bases and 0 bases respectively, with 16 bases between them. The CDR3 is made up of 15 amino acids. CDR1 and CDR2 from the germline V gene are LNHDA and SQIVND (reference sequence).

The gene calls are TRBV30 and TRBJ2-2, with D unclear. The germline V and J ends were trimmed by 5 bases and 7 bases, with 11 bases remaining between them. Germline CDR1 and CDR2: GTSNPN and SVGIG (reference sequence). The CDR3 spans 12 residues. CDR3 DNA sequence: TGTGCCTGGCTCCCTAGGAGCGGGGAGCTGTTTTTT. Translating it yields CAWLPRSGELFF.

The table lists this clone with a few counts. CDR3 loop: CASSPDTEAFF. The CDR3 region has the DNA TGTGCCAGCAGCCCCGACACTGAAGCTTTCTTT. This chain links TRBV11-2 with TRBJ1-1; D is unclear. Germline lookup yields CDR1 SGHAT and CDR2 FQNNGV. Trimming removed 5 bases at V and 3 bases at J, with 4 bases between. The CDR3 loop spans 11 amino acids.

This clone showed up just once. The gene calls are TRBV6-5 and TRBJ1-2; D remains unclear. The V and J ends lost 6 bases and 7 bases respectively, with 18 bases between them. Germline assignment: CDR1 MNHEY and CDR2 SVGAGI. CDR3 length equals 14 residues. This CDR3 is CASRPLGSKGGYTF. The CDR3 DNA is TGTGCCAGCAGGCCCCTAGGGAGCAAGGGTGGCTACACCTTC.